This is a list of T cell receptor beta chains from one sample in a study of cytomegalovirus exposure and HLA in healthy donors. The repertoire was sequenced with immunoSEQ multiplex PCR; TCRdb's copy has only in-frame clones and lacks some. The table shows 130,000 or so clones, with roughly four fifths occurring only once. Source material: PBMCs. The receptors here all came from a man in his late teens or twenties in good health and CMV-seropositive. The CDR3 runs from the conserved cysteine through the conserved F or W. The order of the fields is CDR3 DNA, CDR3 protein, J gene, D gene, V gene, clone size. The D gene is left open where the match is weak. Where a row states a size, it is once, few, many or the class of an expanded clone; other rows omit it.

DNA: TGTGCCAGCAGTTTAGTAGGGGGCGAGCAGTACTTC
CDR3: CASSLVGGEQYF
J: TRBJ2-7
D: .
V: TRBV28
size: .

DNA: TGTGCCATCAGACCGGATACTAGCGGGAGAGGTGGTGAGCAGTTCTTC
CDR3: CAIRPDTSGRGGEQFF
J: TRBJ2-1
D: TRBD2
V: TRBV10-3
size: .

DNA: TGTGCCAGCAGAGTATGGACAGGGACGAACACTGAAGCTTTCTTT
CDR3: CASRVWTGTNTEAFF
J: TRBJ1-1
D: TRBD1
V: TRBV2
size: .

DNA: TGTGCCAGCATTCGGTCGGCGGGAGCTAACTATGGCTACACCTTC
CDR3: CASIRSAGANYGYTF
J: TRBJ1-2
D: .
V: TRBV6-5
size: .

DNA: TGCGCCAGATCCACCGGGACAGGTGACTACAATGAGCAGTTCTTC
CDR3: CARSTGTGDYNEQFF
J: TRBJ2-1
D: TRBD1
V: TRBV23-1
size: .

DNA: TGTGCCAGCAGCTTGGTCAACGCGGGAACTAATGAGCAGTTCTTC
CDR3: CASSLVNAGTNEQFF
J: TRBJ2-1
D: .
V: TRBV7-2
size: .

DNA: TGTGCCAGCAGGGGGGGGGTCTATGAGCAGTTCTTC
CDR3: CASRGGVYEQFF
J: TRBJ2-1
D: TRBD2
V: TRBV27
size: few

DNA: TGTGCCAGCAGCTTCCGGGGGGGCGGCTACGAGCAGTACTTC
CDR3: CASSFRGGGYEQYF
J: TRBJ2-7
D: TRBD2
V: TRBV7-2
size: .

DNA: TGCGCCAGCAGCTTGGGCACAGGGGGCTTGTATAACGAGCAGTACTTC
CDR3: CASSLGTGGLYNEQYF
J: TRBJ2-7
D: TRBD1
V: TRBV5-1
size: once

DNA: TGTGCCAGCAGTCCCGGACAGGGTGCCGAGGAGACCCAGTACTTC
CDR3: CASSPGQGAEETQYF
J: TRBJ2-5
D: TRBD1
V: TRBV6-1
size: .

DNA: TGCGCCAGCAGCCAAGATTTGGACAGCGAAACCTACGAGCAGTACTTC
CDR3: CASSQDLDSETYEQYF
J: TRBJ2-7
D: .
V: TRBV4-1
size: .

DNA: TGTGCCAGCAGCTTAATTGGGCCCACAGATACGCAGTATTTT
CDR3: CASSLIGPTDTQYF
J: TRBJ2-3
D: .
V: TRBV11-1
size: .

DNA: TGCAGCGTTCGGACAGGGAACACTGAAGCTTTCTTT
CDR3: CSVRTGNTEAFF
J: TRBJ1-1
D: TRBD1
V: TRBV29-1
size: .

DNA: TGTGCCAGCAGCTCGGGACAGCTTAGCACAGATACGCAGTATTTT
CDR3: CASSSGQLSTDTQYF
J: TRBJ2-3
D: TRBD1
V: TRBV11-3
size: .

DNA: TGTGCCAGCAGGGTTAGCGGTGCCTCCTACAATGAGCAGTTCTTC
CDR3: CASRVSGASYNEQFF
J: TRBJ2-1
D: .
V: TRBV27
size: .

DNA: TGTGCCAGCAGTGAAAGGGGACAGGGCAATCAGCCCCAGCATTTT
CDR3: CASSERGQGNQPQHF
J: TRBJ1-5
D: TRBD1
V: TRBV6-1
size: .

DNA: TGCGCCAGCAGCTTGCGGACTAGCGGGAGGCTCCAGGGAGAGACCCAGTACTTC
CDR3: CASSLRTSGRLQGETQYF
J: TRBJ2-5
D: TRBD2
V: TRBV5-1
size: .

DNA: TGTGCCAGCAGCTTATTCGGCGGTTCGAACTACGAGCAGTACTTC
CDR3: CASSLFGGSNYEQYF
J: TRBJ2-7
D: .
V: TRBV13
size: .

DNA: TGCAGCGGTGCCGGAGCGTACGAGCAGTACTTC
CDR3: CSGAGAYEQYF
J: TRBJ2-7
D: .
V: TRBV29-1
size: .

DNA: TGTGCCAGCAGTTCGGGGGGAGCCCGTACCGGGGAGCTGTTTTTT
CDR3: CASSSGGARTGELFF
J: TRBJ2-2
D: TRBD2
V: TRBV27
size: .

DNA: TGTGCCAGCAGTTACCCTCCGGGACAGGGGAAGGGTGGCTACACCTTC
CDR3: CASSYPPGQGKGGYTF
J: TRBJ1-2
D: TRBD1
V: TRBV6-6
size: once

DNA: TGTGCCAGCAGAGGGGGGTCCGGACTAGATGGCTACACCTTC
CDR3: CASRGGSGLDGYTF
J: TRBJ1-2
D: .
V: TRBV7-9
size: .

DNA: TGTGCCAGCAGAATGATAGGGGAAACCTACGAGCAGTACTTC
CDR3: CASRMIGETYEQYF
J: TRBJ2-7
D: .
V: TRBV6-1
size: .

DNA: TGTGCCAGCAGCGTAGCAAGCGGGAGTAAGAACGGAGAGACCCAGTACTTC
CDR3: CASSVASGSKNGETQYF
J: TRBJ2-5
D: TRBD2
V: TRBV9
size: .

DNA: TGTGCCAGCAGTTTAGCCGGACTCGGGGGCAATCAGCCCCAGCATTTT
CDR3: CASSLAGLGGNQPQHF
J: TRBJ1-5
D: .
V: TRBV28
size: .

DNA: TGCGCCAGCAGCTTGGAGCCCAACTATGGCTACACCTTC
CDR3: CASSLEPNYGYTF
J: TRBJ1-2
D: .
V: TRBV5-1
size: .

DNA: TGTGCCAGCAGCTTAACTAAGAGGGTTCGGTCCCCCGGGACTGAAGCTTTCTTT
CDR3: CASSLTKRVRSPGTEAFF
J: TRBJ1-1
D: .
V: TRBV13
size: once

DNA: TGCGCCAGCAGCCCTTCGACAGGGGGCAGGATGGGCTATGGCTACACCTTC
CDR3: CASSPSTGGRMGYGYTF
J: TRBJ1-2
D: TRBD1
V: TRBV5-1
size: .

DNA: TGTGCCAGCAGTTTTATACACCCAGAGGGATTGGACGGGGAGCTGTTTTTT
CDR3: CASSFIHPEGLDGELFF
J: TRBJ2-2
D: .
V: TRBV7-6
size: .

DNA: TGTGCCAGCTGGCGGGGGGGCAGGGGAGATACGCAGTATTTT
CDR3: CASWRGGRGDTQYF
J: TRBJ2-3
D: TRBD2
V: TRBV6-5
size: few

DNA: TGTGCCAGCTGTGGCTCCGCCTACAATGAGCAGTTCTTC
CDR3: CASCGSAYNEQFF
J: TRBJ2-1
D: .
V: TRBV28
size: once

DNA: TGTGCCTGGAGTACCGGGAAGACAGATACGCAGTATTTT
CDR3: CAWSTGKTDTQYF
J: TRBJ2-3
D: .
V: TRBV30
size: .

DNA: TGCAGCGTTGGAAAGCAGGGCCCTGAAGCTTTCTTT
CDR3: CSVGKQGPEAFF
J: TRBJ1-1
D: .
V: TRBV29-1
size: few

DNA: TGTGCCAGCAGCCCCCCGCGGGGTGGGGACACTGAAGCTTTCTTT
CDR3: CASSPPRGGDTEAFF
J: TRBJ1-1
D: .
V: TRBV7-9
size: .

DNA: TGTGCCAGTAGTATAGGCCAAAACGGGGGGGCCAACGTCCTGACTTTC
CDR3: CASSIGQNGGANVLTF
J: TRBJ2-6
D: .
V: TRBV19
size: .

DNA: TGTGCCAGCAGCCCGAAAGGGGGCGGGAGGTTGGCAGATACGCAGTATTTT
CDR3: CASSPKGGGRLADTQYF
J: TRBJ2-3
D: .
V: TRBV7-9
size: .

DNA: TGTGCCAGCAGCGCTATCAGGGGAACCCTCTATGGCTACACCTTC
CDR3: CASSAIRGTLYGYTF
J: TRBJ1-2
D: .
V: TRBV5-8
size: .

DNA: TGTGCCAGCAGCTTGGGACAGTTATATGGCTACACCTTC
CDR3: CASSLGQLYGYTF
J: TRBJ1-2
D: .
V: TRBV5-6
size: .

DNA: TGTGCCAGCAGTCAAACAGGGGGCCCTGGGGTTTCGGGAAACACCATATATTTT
CDR3: CASSQTGGPGVSGNTIYF
J: TRBJ1-3
D: TRBD1
V: TRBV7-8
size: .

DNA: TGCGCCAGCAGAACCGGGACAAACACTGAAGCTTTCTTT
CDR3: CASRTGTNTEAFF
J: TRBJ1-1
D: .
V: TRBV4-1
size: few

DNA: TGTGCCAGCAGTGAAAGGGACAGCTCGATGAACACTGAAGCTTTCTTT
CDR3: CASSERDSSMNTEAFF
J: TRBJ1-1
D: TRBD1
V: TRBV6-1
size: .

DNA: TGTGCCATCCCCAGGTCCGGGACTAGCGGGAGATCGGGCGAGCAGTACTTC
CDR3: CAIPRSGTSGRSGEQYF
J: TRBJ2-7
D: TRBD2
V: TRBV2
size: .

DNA: TGTGCGGTTTCGACAATCGGAAACACCATATATTTT
CDR3: CAVSTIGNTIYF
J: TRBJ1-3
D: .
V: TRBV6-5
size: .

DNA: TGCGCCAGCAGCTTGCAAAACATCGGACAGGGGCTAGAGCAGTACTTC
CDR3: CASSLQNIGQGLEQYF
J: TRBJ2-7
D: TRBD1
V: TRBV5-1
size: .

DNA: TGTGCCAGCAGCTTAGTTCTCCAAATACTAGCGGGAGACCCCTCCTATCTCCATGAGCAGTTCTTC
CDR3: CASSLVLQILAGDPSYLHEQFF
J: TRBJ2-1
D: TRBD2
V: TRBV7-8
size: .

DNA: TGTGCCAGCAGTCGGGGTCGAAGCACCTACGAGCAGTACTTC
CDR3: CASSRGRSTYEQYF
J: TRBJ2-7
D: .
V: TRBV28
size: .

DNA: TGTGCCAGCATGGGAGGGAACTATGGCTACACCTTC
CDR3: CASMGGNYGYTF
J: TRBJ1-2
D: .
V: TRBV27
size: .

DNA: TGTGCCAGCAGCCCGGGGACTAGCGGAGGGGAGACCCAGTACTTC
CDR3: CASSPGTSGGETQYF
J: TRBJ2-5
D: TRBD2
V: TRBV11-2
size: few

DNA: TGTGCCAGCAGCCAAGAGTGGAGCGGGAGGGGCGATGAGCAGTTCTTC
CDR3: CASSQEWSGRGDEQFF
J: TRBJ2-1
D: TRBD2
V: TRBV4-2
size: .

DNA: TGCGCCAGCAGTGGGGGACAGGGGGTTTCTTACGAGCAGTACTTC
CDR3: CASSGGQGVSYEQYF
J: TRBJ2-7
D: TRBD1
V: TRBV10-2
size: once

DNA: TGTGCCACCAGCAGAGATGGGACTAGCGGACTCATGAGCTCCTACAATGAGCAGTTCTTC
CDR3: CATSRDGTSGLMSSYNEQFF
J: TRBJ2-1
D: TRBD2
V: TRBV15
size: once

DNA: TGTGCCAGCAGCTCAGACAGTGCCGAGCAGTACTTC
CDR3: CASSSDSAEQYF
J: TRBJ2-7
D: .
V: TRBV5-5
size: .

DNA: TGCAGCGGCCTACAGGACTCTGGAAACACCATATATTTT
CDR3: CSGLQDSGNTIYF
J: TRBJ1-3
D: .
V: TRBV29-1
size: .

DNA: TGTGCCAGCAGCGTGACAGGGGCGGGAATTGGCACCGGGGAGCTGTTTTTT
CDR3: CASSVTGAGIGTGELFF
J: TRBJ2-2
D: TRBD1
V: TRBV11-2
size: .

DNA: TGCGCCAGCAGCCAAAGACTAGCGGGAGGGTACGAGCAGTACTTC
CDR3: CASSQRLAGGYEQYF
J: TRBJ2-7
D: TRBD2
V: TRBV4-1
size: .